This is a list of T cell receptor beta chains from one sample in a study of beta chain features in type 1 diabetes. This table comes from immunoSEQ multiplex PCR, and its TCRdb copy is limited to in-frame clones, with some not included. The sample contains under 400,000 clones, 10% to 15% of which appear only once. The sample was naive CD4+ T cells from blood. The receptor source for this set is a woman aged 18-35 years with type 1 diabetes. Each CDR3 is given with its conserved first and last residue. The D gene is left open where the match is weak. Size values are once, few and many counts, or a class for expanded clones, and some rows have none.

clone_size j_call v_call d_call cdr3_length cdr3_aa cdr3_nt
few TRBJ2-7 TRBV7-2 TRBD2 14 CASSLAASGRGQYF TGTGCCAGCAGCTTAGCGGCTAGCGGGAGGGGGCAGTACTTC
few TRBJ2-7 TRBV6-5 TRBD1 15 CASSSSRQGAREQYF TGTGCCAGCAGCTCTTCAAGACAGGGGGCGCGGGAGCAGTACTTC
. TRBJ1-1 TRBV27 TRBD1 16 CASSLFRTGANTEAFF TGTGCCAGCAGTTTGTTTCGGACAGGGGCGAACACTGAAGCTTTCTTT
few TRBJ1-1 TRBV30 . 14 CAWSVLVGATEAFF TGTGCCTGGAGTGTTTTGGTGGGGGCGACTGAAGCTTTCTTT
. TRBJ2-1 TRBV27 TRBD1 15 CASSLAGTVNNEQFF TGTGCCAGCAGTTTGGCCGGGACAGTAAACAATGAGCAGTTCTTC
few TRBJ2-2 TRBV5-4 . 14 CASSLVLNTGELFF TGTGCCAGCAGTTTAGTACTAAACACCGGGGAGCTGTTTTTT
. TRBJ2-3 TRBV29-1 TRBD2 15 CSVSTLAGATDTQYF TGCAGCGTCTCCACACTAGCGGGGGCCACAGATACGCAGTATTTT
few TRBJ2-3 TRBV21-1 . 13 CASMRLKGDTQYF TGTGCCAGCATGAGGCTGAAGGGGGATACGCAGTATTTT
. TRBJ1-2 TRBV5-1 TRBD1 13 CASSLRDRAGYTF TGCGCCAGCAGCTTGCGCGACAGGGCGGGCTACACCTTC
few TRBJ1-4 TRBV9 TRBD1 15 CASSPWGTADEKLFF TGTGCCAGCAGCCCCTGGGGGACAGCTGATGAAAAACTGTTTTTT
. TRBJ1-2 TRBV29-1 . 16 CSVEGRAGIVNYGYTF TGCAGCGTTGAAGGGCGGGCCGGAATAGTTAACTATGGCTACACCTTC
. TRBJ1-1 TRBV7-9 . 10 CASSRVEAFF TGTGCCAGCAGCCGAGTTGAAGCTTTCTTT
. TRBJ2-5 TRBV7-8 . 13 CASSLDGIGTQYF TGTGCCAGCAGCTTAGACGGGATTGGGACCCAGTACTTC
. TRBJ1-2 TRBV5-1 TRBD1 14 CASSVAGGDYGYTF TGCGCCAGCAGCGTCGCAGGGGGCGACTATGGCTACACCTTC
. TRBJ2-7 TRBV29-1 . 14 CSVEDEGQGYEQYF TGCAGCGTTGAAGACGAAGGTCAGGGCTACGAGCAGTACTTC
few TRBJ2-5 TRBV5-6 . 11 CASSLRETQYF TGTGCCAGCAGCCTCCGGGAGACCCAGTACTTC
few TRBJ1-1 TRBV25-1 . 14 CASRQTGLNTEAFF TGTGCCAGCAGACAGACAGGTTTGAACACTGAAGCTTTCTTT
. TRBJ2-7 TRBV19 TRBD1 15 CASSLTGTISYEQYF TGTGCCAGTAGCTTGACAGGGACAATCTCCTACGAGCAGTACTTC
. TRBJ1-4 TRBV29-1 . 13 CSVERGIGEKLFF TGCAGCGTTGAAAGGGGAATTGGAGAAAAACTGTTTTTT
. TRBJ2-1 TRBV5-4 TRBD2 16 CASSLGPGGHYNEQFF TGTGCCAGCAGCTTGGGGCCGGGAGGCCACTACAATGAGCAGTTCTTC
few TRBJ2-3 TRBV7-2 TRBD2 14 CASSFRLAADTQYF TGTGCCAGCAGCTTTCGACTAGCAGCAGATACGCAGTATTTT
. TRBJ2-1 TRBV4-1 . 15 CASSQAGHAYNEQFF TGCGCCAGCAGCCAAGCAGGGCACGCCTACAATGAGCAGTTCTTC
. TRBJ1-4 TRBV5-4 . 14 CASSQSGEWEKLFF TGTGCCAGCAGCCAATCGGGGGAGTGGGAAAAACTGTTTTTT
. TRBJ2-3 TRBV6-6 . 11 CASSVSDTQYF TGTGCCAGCTCTGTTAGCGATACGCAGTATTTT
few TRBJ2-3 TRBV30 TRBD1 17 CAWSRARTGAFTDTQYF TGTGCCTGGAGTAGGGCGCGGACAGGGGCATTCACAGATACGCAGTATTTT
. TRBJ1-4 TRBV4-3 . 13 CASSPLLEKKLFF TGCGCCAGCAGCCCGCTGTTAGAGAAGAAACTGTTTTTT
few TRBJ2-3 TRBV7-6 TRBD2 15 CASSRSGSSGDTQYF TGTGCCAGCAGCCGTAGCGGGAGTTCAGGGGATACGCAGTATTTT
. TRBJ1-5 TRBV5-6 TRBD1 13 CASSLDRAQPQHF TGTGCCAGCAGTCTGGACAGGGCGCAGCCCCAGCATTTT
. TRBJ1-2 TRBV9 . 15 CASSVYGGADYGYTF TGTGCCAGCAGCGTATATGGGGGCGCGGACTATGGCTACACCTTC
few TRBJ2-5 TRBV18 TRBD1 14 CASSPGQGPETQYF TGTGCCAGCTCACCGGGACAGGGTCCGGAGACCCAGTACTTC
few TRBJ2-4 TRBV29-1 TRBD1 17 CSVGPGTGISGGGIQYF TGCAGCGTGGGTCCCGGGACAGGGATTAGCGGAGGGGGGATTCAGTACTTC
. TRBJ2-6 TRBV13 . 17 CASSLEGGLAGANVLTF TGTGCCAGCAGCTTAGAAGGGGGTTTGGCCGGGGCCAACGTCCTGACTTTC
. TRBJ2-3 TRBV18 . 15 CASSPPGLGTDTQYF TGTGCCAGCTCACCACCGGGGCTCGGCACAGATACGCAGTATTTT
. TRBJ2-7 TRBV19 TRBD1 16 CASSGQRTGLSYEQYF TGTGCCAGTAGTGGGCAAAGGACAGGTTTATCCTACGAGCAGTACTTC
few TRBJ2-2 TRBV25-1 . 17 CASSEGEGWERAGELFF TGTGCCAGCAGCGAGGGGGAAGGATGGGAGAGAGCCGGGGAGCTGTTTTTT
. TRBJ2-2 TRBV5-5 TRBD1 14 CAGRQGLSTGELFF TGTGCCGGAAGACAGGGGTTGTCAACCGGGGAGCTGTTTTTT
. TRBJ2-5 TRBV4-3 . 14 CASSQGTKLGTQYF TGCGCCAGCAGCCAAGGGACAAAGTTGGGGACCCAGTACTTC
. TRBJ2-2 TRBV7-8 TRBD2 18 CASSAKTSGSPATGELFF TGTGCCAGCAGCGCTAAGACTAGCGGGAGTCCCGCGACCGGGGAGCTGTTTTTT
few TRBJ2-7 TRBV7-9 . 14 CASSLAGGSGEQYF TGTGCCAGCAGCTTAGCCGGAGGGTCGGGCGAGCAGTACTTC
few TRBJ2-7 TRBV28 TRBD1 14 CASRLQGQPYEQYF TGTGCCAGCAGACTTCAGGGACAGCCCTACGAGCAGTACTTC
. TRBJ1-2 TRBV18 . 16 CASSPQNGGYKYGYTF TGTGCCAGCTCACCGCAAAACGGGGGGTACAAGTATGGCTACACCTTC
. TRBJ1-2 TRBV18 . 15 CASSPRGAGNYGYTF TGTGCCAGCTCACCACGTGGGGCAGGGAACTATGGCTACACCTTC
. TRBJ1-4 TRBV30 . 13 CAWSVRINEKLFF TGTGCCTGGAGTGTGCGGATTAATGAAAAACTGTTTTTT
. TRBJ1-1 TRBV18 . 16 CASSPLGSSGGTEAFF TGTGCCAGCTCACCCCTCGGTTCGTCCGGGGGCACTGAAGCTTTCTTT
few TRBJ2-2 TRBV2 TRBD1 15 CASSEGTVIFGELFF TGTGCCAGCAGCGAAGGGACAGTTATTTTCGGGGAGCTGTTTTTT
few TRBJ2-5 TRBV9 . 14 CASSVSAEQETQYF TGTGCCAGCAGCGTATCGGCGGAACAAGAGACCCAGTACTTC
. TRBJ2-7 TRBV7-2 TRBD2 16 CASSPGIAGGPNEQYF TGTGCCAGCAGCCCCGGGATAGCGGGAGGGCCCAACGAGCAGTACTTC
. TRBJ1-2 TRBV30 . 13 CAWSGRGTYGYTF TGTGCCTGGAGTGGGCGGGGAACCTATGGCTACACCTTC
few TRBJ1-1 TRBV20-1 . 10 CSARDSEAFF TGCAGTGCTAGAGACAGTGAAGCTTTCTTT
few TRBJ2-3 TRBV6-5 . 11 CASRQTDTQYF TGTGCCAGCAGACAGACAGATACGCAGTATTTT
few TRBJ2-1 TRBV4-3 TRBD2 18 CASSQDLSGSGIVNEQFF TGCGCCAGCAGCCAAGATCTTTCGGGTAGCGGGATCGTCAATGAGCAGTTCTTC
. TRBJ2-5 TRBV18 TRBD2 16 CASSPGLAGVKETQYF TGTGCCAGCTCCCCTGGACTAGCGGGAGTAAAGGAGACCCAGTACTTC
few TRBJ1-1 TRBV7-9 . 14 CASSSLGGGAEAFF TGTGCCAGCAGCTCCCTCGGGGGGGGCGCTGAAGCTTTCTTT
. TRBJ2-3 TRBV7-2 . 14 CASSLSAGVDTQYF TGTGCCAGCAGCTTATCGGCAGGGGTGGATACGCAGTATTTT
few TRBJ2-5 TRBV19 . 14 CASSIFTAAETQYF TGTGCCAGTAGTATTTTCACGGCGGCGGAGACCCAGTACTTC
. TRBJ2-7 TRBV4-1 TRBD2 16 CASSDVKRGSSYEQYF TGCGCCAGCAGCGACGTAAAGCGGGGCTCCTCCTACGAGCAGTACTTC
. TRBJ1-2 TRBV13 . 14 CASSIRTERYGYTF TGTGCCAGCAGCATTAGGACAGAACGATATGGCTACACCTTC